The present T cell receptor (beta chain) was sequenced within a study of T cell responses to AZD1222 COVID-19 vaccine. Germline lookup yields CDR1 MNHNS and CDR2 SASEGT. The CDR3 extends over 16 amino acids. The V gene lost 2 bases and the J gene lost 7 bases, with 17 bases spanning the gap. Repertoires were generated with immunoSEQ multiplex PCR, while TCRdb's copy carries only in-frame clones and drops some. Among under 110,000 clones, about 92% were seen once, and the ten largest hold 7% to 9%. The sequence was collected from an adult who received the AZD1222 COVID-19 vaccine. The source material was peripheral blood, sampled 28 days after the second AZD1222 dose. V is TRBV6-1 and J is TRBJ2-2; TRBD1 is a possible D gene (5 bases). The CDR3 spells CASSEFGQGYSGELFF. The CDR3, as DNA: TGTGCCAGCAGTGAATTTGGCCAGGGCTACAGCGGGGAGCTGTTTTTT.